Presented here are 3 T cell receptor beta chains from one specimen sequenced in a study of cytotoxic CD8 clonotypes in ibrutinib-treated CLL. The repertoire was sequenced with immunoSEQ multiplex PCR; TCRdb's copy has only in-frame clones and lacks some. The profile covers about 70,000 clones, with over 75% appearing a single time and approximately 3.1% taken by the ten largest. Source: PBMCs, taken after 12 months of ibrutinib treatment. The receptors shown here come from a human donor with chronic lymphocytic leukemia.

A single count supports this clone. CDR3 DNA sequence: TGTGCCTGGAGCGCGGGACAGGGCTACGAGCAGTACTTC. It is translated as CAWSAGQGYEQYF. The chain joins TRBV30 to TRBJ2-7; 9 bases align to TRBD1. CDR3 length: 13 residues. Germline values: CDR1 GTSNPN, CDR2 SVGIG (reference sequence). With 3 bases clipped from V and 3 bases from J, the junction kept 3 bases outside the gene matches.

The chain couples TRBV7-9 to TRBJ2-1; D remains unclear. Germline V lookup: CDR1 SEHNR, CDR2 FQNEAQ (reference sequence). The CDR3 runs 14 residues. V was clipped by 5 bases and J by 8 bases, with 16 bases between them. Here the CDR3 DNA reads TGTGCCAGCAGCCCCGGTGCCCCATTCGATGAGCAGTTCTTC. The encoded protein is CASSPGAPFDEQFF.

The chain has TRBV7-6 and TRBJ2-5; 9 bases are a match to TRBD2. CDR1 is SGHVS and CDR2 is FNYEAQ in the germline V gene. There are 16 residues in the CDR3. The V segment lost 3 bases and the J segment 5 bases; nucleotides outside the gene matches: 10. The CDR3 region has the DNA TGTGCCAGCAGCTTCCCCATAGCGGGAGACGGGGAGACCCAGTACTTC. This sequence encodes CASSFPIAGDGETQYF.